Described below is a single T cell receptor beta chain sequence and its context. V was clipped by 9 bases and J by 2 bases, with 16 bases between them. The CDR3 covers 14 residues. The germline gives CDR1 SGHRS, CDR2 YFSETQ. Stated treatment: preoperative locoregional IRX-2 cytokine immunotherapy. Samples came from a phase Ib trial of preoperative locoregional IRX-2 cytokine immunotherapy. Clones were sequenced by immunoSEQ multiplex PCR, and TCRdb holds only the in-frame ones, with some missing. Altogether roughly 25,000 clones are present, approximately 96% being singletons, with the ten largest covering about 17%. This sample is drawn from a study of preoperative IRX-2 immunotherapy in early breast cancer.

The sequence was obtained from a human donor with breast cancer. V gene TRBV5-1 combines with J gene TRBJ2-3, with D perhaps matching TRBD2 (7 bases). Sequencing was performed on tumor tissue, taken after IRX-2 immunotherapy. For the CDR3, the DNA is TGCGCCACTAGGGGGGGCAGCACCACAGATACGCAGTATTTT. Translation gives CATRGGSTTDTQYF.